The clone carrying this T cell receptor beta chain was seen a single time. This entry belongs to a study of blood T cell repertoires in COVID-19. Trimming pared 1 base from V and 5 bases from J, leaving 12 bases between. The CDR3 is 14 amino acids. The germline CDR1 and CDR2 sequences are LGHDT and YNNKEL (reference sequence). Sequencing used immunoSEQ multiplex PCR; TCRdb keeps in-frame clones, though not all of them. The sample shows about 100,000 clones, approximately 80% of them seen only once. This receptor was identified in a man in his sixties or seventies with active or convalescent COVID-19. The source material was peripheral blood. This chain joins TRBV3-1 (or the pseudogene TRBV3-2) and TRBJ2-7; D is perhaps TRBD2 (5 bases). The CDR3 nucleotides read TGTGCCAGCAGCCAAGGCCTAGCTGGGCACGAGCAGTACTTC. Protein sequence: CASSQGLAGHEQYF.